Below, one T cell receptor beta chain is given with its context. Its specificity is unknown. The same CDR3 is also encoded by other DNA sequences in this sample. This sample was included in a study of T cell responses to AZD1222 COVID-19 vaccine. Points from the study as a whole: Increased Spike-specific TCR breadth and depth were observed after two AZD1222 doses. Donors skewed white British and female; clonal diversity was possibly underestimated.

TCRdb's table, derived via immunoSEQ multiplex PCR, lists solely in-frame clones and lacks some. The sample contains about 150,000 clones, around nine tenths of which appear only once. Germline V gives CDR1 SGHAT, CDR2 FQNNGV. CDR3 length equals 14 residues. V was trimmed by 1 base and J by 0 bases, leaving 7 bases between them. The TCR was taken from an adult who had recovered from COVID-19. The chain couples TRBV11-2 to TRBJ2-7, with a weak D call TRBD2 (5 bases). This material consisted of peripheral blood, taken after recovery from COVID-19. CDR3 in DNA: TGTGCCAGCAGCTTAGGAGGGTCCTCCTACGAGCAGTACTTC. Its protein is CASSLGGSSYEQYF.